This TCR beta chain was retrieved from a study of control samples from healthy donors and cancer patients. This clone was detected once. Using immunoSEQ multiplex PCR, the repertoire was profiled, and TCRdb retains in-frame clones only, with some absent. This table has roughly 200,000 clones, about 90% appearing once. This clonotype was sampled from a man younger than 45 in good health. Sequencing was performed on blood.

The CDR3 bases are TGTGCCAGCAGCCAAGATGCCCCAGGACTTCGGGAGGGGGAGACCCAGTACTTC. Encoded protein: CASSQDAPGLREGETQYF. The chain recombines TRBV3-1 (or the pseudogene TRBV3-2) with TRBJ2-5; TRBD2 matches 8 bases. Germline CDR1 LGHDT, CDR2 YNNKEL (reference sequence). The CDR3 extends over 18 amino acids. V shed 0 bases and J 5 bases; nucleotides not matched to a gene: 14.